This T cell receptor beta chain was observed in a study of blood T cell repertoires in COVID-19. In the study overall: There were acute and convalescent COVID-19 samples, and they came from the United States, Italy and Spain. T cells, B-cell-depleted T cells, or PBMCs supplied cDNA or gDNA.

Study processing details: Estimated nucleated cell counts came from reference gene primer amplification. TCRdb's table, derived via immunoSEQ multiplex PCR, lists solely in-frame clones and lacks some. The D gene and trimming were derived from the DNA, and the V and J assignments and clone size from that table. This table has 25,000 to 30,000 clones, under 85% appearing once. Trimming cost V 3 bases and J 0 bases, with 18 bases left between them. Germline V CDR1 and CDR2: DFQATT, SNEGSKA (reference sequence). The CDR3 runs to 17 residues. Sample: peripheral blood. V usage is TRBV20-1 and J usage is TRBJ1-5, with D perhaps TRBD1 (6 bases). The source is a woman aged 80 or older with acute or convalescent COVID-19. CDR3 in DNA: TGCAGTGCTAGTTTGACAGGCAGCTTTTATAGCAATCAGCCCCAGCATTTT. This gives the protein CSASLTGSFYSNQPQHF.